Below are 30 T cell receptor beta chains sequenced from a single sample in a study of T cell clones after liver transplantation (dated by TCRdb to between 2017 and 2020). The library was prepared using the immunoSEQ multiplex PCR assay. Imported from immuneACCESS, the table was reduced by TCRdb to in-frame sequences with V and J called. These copies leave out some clones; in studies compared against another copy, an unresolved V gene accounts for under half, and the cause of the remainder is not known. The sample table records fewer than 85,000 clones; roughly 80% of these occur just once. Roughly 0.87% of the sample belongs to the ten largest clones. The source was CD4+ T cells from blood, collected 12 months after liver transplant. The receptors derive from a human patient who received a liver transplant. After a transplant, the graft donor may have provided part of the T cells.

The count of this clone is one. The chain couples TRBV18 to TRBJ1-1; possible D gene TRBD1, 6 bases. Germline-derived CDR1 and CDR2 are KGHSH and LQKENI. V was pared by 5 bases and J by 0 bases, with 10 bases between. The CDR3 contains 14 residues. The CDR3 DNA follows: TGTGCCAGCTCAGGACAGACCCTGAACACTGAAGCTTTCTTT. Translated, it gives CASSGQTLNTEAFF.

V usage is TRBV5-1 and J usage is TRBJ1-4; 7 positions agree with TRBD1. The CDR3 extends over 15 amino acids. The V segment lost 0 bases and the J segment 5 bases; nucleotides outside the gene matches: 4. Germline assignment: CDR1 SGHRS and CDR2 YFSETQ. The CDR3 DNA follows: TGCGCCAGCAGCTTGGCCGGGACAGCCAATGAAAAACTGTTTTTT. Its protein product is CASSLAGTANEKLFF. Full variable domain (missing parts from reference TRBV5-1 and TRBJ1-4): KAGVTQTPRYLIKTRGQQVTLSCSPISGHRSVSWYQQTPGQGLQFLFEYFSETQRNKGNFPGRFSGRQFSNSRSEMNVSTLELGDSALYLCASSLAGTANEKLFFGSGTQLSVL.

The chain recombines TRBV14 with TRBJ2-7; D is uncertain. With 2 bases removed from V and 1 base from J, the gap between germline ends came to 9 bases. The CDR3 has 14 residues. CDR1 is SGHDN and CDR2 is FVKESK in the germline V gene. The CDR3 spells CASSQKPDSYEQYF. CDR3 nucleotides: TGTGCCAGCAGCCAAAAACCAGATTCCTACGAGCAGTACTTC.

In its sample, this clone was seen once. CDR3 amino acids: CASSLVSIDEQFF. The CDR3 coding sequence is TGCGCCAGCAGCTTGGTCTCGATCGATGAGCAGTTCTTC. The rearrangement links TRBV5-1 to TRBJ2-1; no definite D call. CDR3 size: 13 residues. Germline CDR1 reads SGHRS; CDR2 reads YFSETQ. V was cut by 0 bases and J by 8 bases, with 9 bases left in between.

This chain links TRBV5-1 with TRBJ2-3; weak D call: TRBD1 (6 bases). In germline, CDR1 is SGHRS, CDR2 YFSETQ. The CDR3 has 15 amino acids. V was cut by 1 base and J by 4 bases, with 13 bases left in between. The CDR3 protein is CASSLLGRGSDTQYF. The CDR3 DNA is TGCGCCAGCAGCTTGCTCGGCAGGGGCTCAGATACGCAGTATTTT.

The rearrangement joins TRBV5-8 to TRBJ1-2; D gene uncertain. The germline V gene has CDR1 SGHTS and CDR2 YDEGEE. The CDR3 length is 13 residues. The V gene lost 3 bases and the J gene lost 4 bases, with 10 bases spanning the gap. The CDR3 region is CASSSGRSYGYTF. CDR3 nucleotide sequence: TGTGCCAGCAGCTCGGGCCGCTCCTATGGCTACACCTTC. Full variable domain (missing parts from reference TRBV5-8 and TRBJ1-2): EAGVTQSPTHLIKTRGQQATLRCSPISGHTSVYWYQQALGLGLQFLLWYDEGEERNRGNFPPRFSGRQFPNYSSELNVNALELEDSALYLCASSSGRSYGYTFGSGTRLTVV.

The table lists this clone with a few counts. The V call is TRBV6-1, the J call TRBJ1-5, with TRBD1 identical over 8 bases. The CDR3 has 14 amino acids. The V gene end was trimmed by 7 bases and the J gene end by 4 bases; junction bases not matched to a gene: 6. Germline loops: CDR1 MNHNS, CDR2 SASEGT. CDR3 sequence reads: CASNDRGGNQPQHF. Here the CDR3 DNA reads TGTGCCAGCAATGACAGGGGAGGTAATCAGCCCCAGCATTTT.

On this clone: This sample includes further DNA sequences coding for the same CDR3. The gene calls are TRBV18 and TRBJ2-7, with 7 bases matching TRBD1. Germline lookup yields CDR1 KGHSH and CDR2 LQKENI. V lost 6 bases, J lost 2 bases, and 7 bases stayed unmatched. The CDR3 runs to 14 residues. CDR3 in amino acids: CASSPRQGTYEQYF. Written as DNA, the CDR3 is TGTGCCAGCTCGCCTAGACAGGGAACCTACGAGCAGTACTTC.

The chain carries TRBV5-1 and TRBJ1-2, with 7 bases that match TRBD1. The CDR3 spans 13 residues. Germline CDR1 and CDR2: SGHRS and YFSETQ. The V segment lost 4 bases and the J segment 3 bases; nucleotides outside the gene matches: 3. DNA for the CDR3: TGCGCCAGCAGCGAGGGACAGTACTATGGCTACACCTTC. Its protein is CASSEGQYYGYTF. Variable domain in full (rest from reference TRBV5-1 and TRBJ1-2): KAGVTQTPRYLIKTRGQQVTLSCSPISGHRSVSWYQQTPGQGLQFLFEYFSETQRNKGNFPGRFSGRQFSNSRSEMNVSTLELGDSALYLCASSEGQYYGYTFGSGTRLTVV.

The genes are TRBV5-1 and TRBJ2-5; no clear D gene. The V end was cut by 0 bases, the J end by 5 bases, with 2 bases between. This CDR3 spans 11 amino acids. Per the germline V gene, CDR1 is SGHRS and CDR2 is YFSETQ. In DNA form, the CDR3 reads TGCGCCAGCAGCTTGGCCGAGACCCAGTACTTC. The encoded protein is CASSLAETQYF. Full variable domain (missing parts from reference TRBV5-1 and TRBJ2-5): KAGVTQTPRYLIKTRGQQVTLSCSPISGHRSVSWYQQTPGQGLQFLFEYFSETQRNKGNFPGRFSGRQFSNSRSEMNVSTLELGDSALYLCASSLAETQYFGPGTRLLVL.

DNA of the CDR3: TGTGCCAGCAGCTTAGGAGGTAGCGGGAAGCCCTACGAGCAGTACTTC. Protein: CASSLGGSGKPYEQYF. The chain uses TRBV7-3 and TRBJ2-7, with 8 bases lining up with TRBD2. The CDR3 sequence is 16 residues long. The germline V gene has CDR1 SGHTA and CDR2 FQGTGA. The V segment lost 2 bases and the J segment 2 bases; nucleotides outside the gene matches: 8.

CDR3 sequence: CASRDPGLEGDAQFF. CDR3 coding DNA: TGTGCCAGCAGAGACCCGGGACTCGAGGGTGATGCGCAGTTCTTC. V and J are TRBV5-4 and TRBJ2-1; D possibly corresponds to TRBD2 (6 bases). With 5 bases removed from V and 12 bases from J, the gap between germline ends came to 24 bases. Germline V lookup: CDR1 SGHNT, CDR2 YYREEE (reference sequence). This CDR3 is built from 15 residues.

The chain joins TRBV19 to TRBJ1-3, with TRBD1 as a possible D gene (5 bases). The CDR3 loop spans 17 amino acids. Between the trimmed V and J ends, which lost 6 bases and 0 bases, there was a span of 18 bases. The germline V gene encodes CDR1 LNHDA and CDR2 SQIVND (reference sequence). The CDR3 region is CASSRGLRGISGNTIYF. DNA for the CDR3: TGTGCCAGTAGCCGAGGCTTGAGGGGAATCTCTGGAAACACCATATATTTT.

This clone showed up just a few times. This chain joins TRBV10-3 and TRBJ1-5; 10 nucleotides agree with TRBD1. CDR3 length: 15 amino acids. Trimming at V came to 3 bases and at J to 4 bases, leaving 3 bases not matched to a gene. The germline CDR1 and CDR2 sequences are ENHRY and SYGVKD. The CDR3 region is CAISETGQGNQPQHF. In DNA form, the CDR3 reads TGTGCCATCAGTGAAACGGGACAGGGGAATCAGCCCCAGCATTTT.

V gene TRBV7-2 combines with J gene TRBJ2-7; D not resolved. The CDR3 spans 13 residues. With 2 bases removed from V and 8 bases from J, the gap between germline ends came to 13 bases. CDR1 SGHTA and CDR2 FQGNSA come from the germline V gene. The CDR3 region has the DNA TGTGCCAGCAGCTTATCGGGTGGGGAACAGCAGTACTTC. This sequence encodes CASSLSGGEQQYF.

This chain connects TRBV7-3 to TRBJ2-5; 7 bases align to TRBD2. Germline V gene sequence: CDR1 SGHTA, CDR2 FQGTGA. V was pared by 5 bases and J by 1 base, with 7 bases of the junction left unmatched. The CDR3 runs 15 residues. CDR3 loop: CASSPGAGAQETQYF. In DNA, the CDR3 is TGTGCCAGCAGCCCAGGTGCGGGAGCCCAAGAGACCCAGTACTTC.

V and J are TRBV18 and TRBJ1-1; 10 positions agree with TRBD1. Germline V CDR1 and CDR2: KGHSH, LQKENI. The V gene end was trimmed by 3 bases and the J gene end by 7 bases; junction bases not matched to a gene: 11. This CDR3 has 16 residues. This chain's CDR3 is CASSPGTGAWGREAFF. CDR3 coding DNA: TGTGCCAGCTCACCCGGGACAGGGGCGTGGGGGCGTGAAGCTTTCTTT.

The chain employs TRBV29-1 and TRBJ1-4; 7 positions match TRBD1. J was trimmed by 5 bases and V by 5 bases; bases with no gene match: 11. Looked up from germline, CDR1 is SQVTM and CDR2 is ANQGSEA. The CDR3 has 15 residues. CDR3 DNA sequence: TGCAGCGTTTCAAACTCCGGGACAGACAATGAAAAACTGTTTTTT. Protein: CSVSNSGTDNEKLFF.

This clone has a single count. The chain uses TRBV28 and TRBJ2-6; D ambiguous. This CDR3 comprises 15 residues. In germline, CDR1 is MDHEN, CDR2 SYDVKM. Trimming cost V 2 bases and J 0 bases, with 5 bases left between them. CDR3 amino acids: CASSLQLSGANVLTF. In nucleotides, the CDR3 is TGTGCCAGCAGTTTACAGCTCTCTGGGGCCAACGTCCTGACTTTC.

This clone has more than one count but fewer than ten. J is TRBJ1-1 and V is TRBV5-1; possible D gene TRBD1, 5 bases. Germline V gene data show CDR1 as SGHRS and CDR2 as YFSETQ. CDR3 length: 15 residues. Trimming cost V 3 bases and J 11 bases, with 23 bases left between them. As DNA, the CDR3 is TGCGCCAGCAGCTCGGCATCCCAAGGCAGGGTAGGGGCTTTCTTT. Its translation: CASSSASQGRVGAFF.

This sequence joins TRBV10-3 and TRBJ2-6, with 10 bases lining up with TRBD1. Germline V gene data show CDR1 as ENHRY and CDR2 as SYGVKD. The CDR3 consists of 18 residues. Germline trimming cut 6 bases from V and 3 bases from J; bases unmatched to any gene: 11. The CDR3 DNA is TGTGCCATCAGCTCCGACAGGGGGCTCCCTTATGGGGCCAACGTCCTGACTTTC. Encoded protein: CAISSDRGLPYGANVLTF.

This clone has only a few counts. The rearrangement joins TRBV28 to TRBJ1-1; no definite D call. The V end lost 1 base, the J end lost 7 bases, and 10 bases lay between the germline ends. The CDR3 runs 13 residues. The germline V gene has CDR1 MDHEN and CDR2 SYDVKM. The CDR3 DNA reads as TGTGCCAGCAGTTTATTGTCGGGTGATGAAGCTTTCTTT. Its translation: CASSLLSGDEAFF.

V usage is TRBV18 and J usage is TRBJ2-5, with 8 bases fitting TRBD2. CDR1 KGHSH and CDR2 LQKENI come from the germline V gene. The CDR3 has 15 residues. Losses at the gene ends were 4 bases for V and 0 bases for J; bases not matched to a gene: 4. The CDR3 nucleotides read TGTGCCAGCTCACTCCAACTAGCGGACCAAGAGACCCAGTACTTC. It specifies CASSLQLADQETQYF.

CDR3 loop: CASSPTGGRYNEKLFF. The CDR3 nucleotides read TGTGCCAGCAGCCCGACCGGTGGCAGGTATAATGAAAAACTGTTTTTT. This chain joins TRBV7-6 and TRBJ1-4; D ambiguous. V was shortened by 5 bases and J by 4 bases, with 17 bases between the two germline ends. CDR1 SGHVS and CDR2 FNYEAQ come from the germline V gene. The CDR3 runs to 16 residues.

V usage is TRBV19 and J usage is TRBJ2-7; 15 positions agree with TRBD2. V gave up 6 bases and J gave up 7 bases; unmatched junction bases: 7. From germline, CDR1 is LNHDA and CDR2 SQIVND (reference sequence). The CDR3 totals 15 residues. The CDR3: CASSRGTSGRSEQYF. The CDR3 region has the DNA TGTGCCAGTAGCCGCGGGACTAGCGGGAGGAGTGAGCAGTACTTC.

The rearrangement links TRBV5-4 to TRBJ2-1, with 7 bases lining up with TRBD2. Trimming cost V 6 bases and J 6 bases; bases outside gene matches: 15. The CDR3 covers 16 residues. Germline loops: CDR1 SGHNT, CDR2 YYREEE (reference sequence). This CDR3 reads CASTSEVAGGGNEQFF. The CDR3 DNA reads as TGTGCCAGCACATCCGAAGTAGCGGGCGGGGGCAATGAGCAGTTCTTC. The whole variable domain, filled in from reference TRBV5-4 and TRBJ2-1, reads ETGVTQSPTHLIKTRGQQVTLRCSSQSGHNTVSWYQQALGQGPQFIFQYYREEENGRGNFPPRFSGLQFPNYSSELNVNALELDDSALYLCASTSEVAGGGNEQFFGPGTRLTVL.

This sequence joins TRBV19 and TRBJ1-4; 10 positions agree with TRBD1. Unmatched junction bases numbered 2, after V lost 3 bases and J lost 4 bases. This CDR3 has 15 amino acids. Per the germline V gene, CDR1 is LNHDA and CDR2 is SQIVND (reference sequence). CDR3 amino acids: CASSIDRGRNEKLFF. The CDR3 DNA is TGTGCCAGTAGTATCGACAGGGGGCGTAATGAAAAACTGTTTTTT.

V gene TRBV7-2 combines with J gene TRBJ1-2, with 7 bases matching TRBD1. Unmatched junction bases numbered 7, after V lost 2 bases and J lost 1 base. The CDR3 has 16 residues. CDR1 and CDR2 (germline): SGHTA, FQGNSA. CDR3 DNA: TGTGCCAGCAGCTTAAAGTCGGGGGACAGTAACTATGGCTACACCTTC. It yields the protein CASSLKSGDSNYGYTF.

This chain joins TRBV2 and TRBJ2-7, with D possibly TRBD1 on 5 matching bases. This CDR3 is built from 13 residues. V lost 7 bases and J 2 bases, leaving 12 bases between the germline ends. CDR1 and CDR2 from the germline V gene are SNHLY and FYNNEI. In DNA, the CDR3 is TGTGCCAGCAAAAGGGGAAGGACCTACGAGCAGTACTTC. Its protein is CASKRGRTYEQYF.

The chain employs TRBV28 and TRBJ2-7, with 12 nucleotides matching TRBD1. This CDR3 spans 15 amino acids. CDR1 and CDR2 (germline): MDHEN, SYDVKM. Trimming removed 6 bases from V and 5 bases from J; junction bases left unmatched: 8. CDR3 sequence: CASSSPGTGGHEQYF. In nucleotides, the CDR3 is TGTGCCAGCAGCTCACCCGGGACAGGGGGCCACGAGCAGTACTTC. The whole variable domain, remainder taken from reference TRBV28 and TRBJ2-7, is DVKVTQSSRYLVKRTGEKVFLECVQDMDHENMFWYRQDPGLGLRLIYFSYDVKMKEKGDIPEGYSVSREKKERFSLILESASTNQTSMYLCASSSPGTGGHEQYFGPGTRLTVT.